These 14 T cell receptor beta chains were sequenced from one sample in a study of cytomegalovirus exposure and HLA in healthy donors. The PCR ran on 60 Vbeta and 13 Jbeta primers. The repertoire was sequenced with immunoSEQ multiplex PCR; TCRdb's copy has only in-frame clones and lacks some. The sample totals about 140,000 clones. The sequenced material came from PBMCs. The receptors were sampled from a woman younger than 35 in good health and CMV-seronegative.

This sequence joins TRBV7-2 and TRBJ2-7, with 11 bases matching TRBD2. Germline loops: CDR1 SGHTA, CDR2 FQGNSA. This CDR3 spans 16 amino acids. V lost 5 bases and J lost 2; bases outside the gene matches: 8. DNA for the CDR3: TGTGCCAGCAGCGTCTTCGGGACTAGCGGTACCTACGAGCAGTACTTC. It codes for CASSVFGTSGTYEQYF.

The CDR3 loop is CASSTERGTEQFF. The CDR3, as DNA: TGTGCCAGTAGTACAGAAAGGGGGACCGAGCAGTTCTTC. J is TRBJ2-1 and V is TRBV19; D is perhaps TRBD1 (6 bases). Per germline, CDR1 LNHDA and CDR2 SQIVND (reference sequence). V lost 4 bases, J lost 10 bases, and 14 bases lay in between. This CDR3 is 13 amino acids long.

The genes are TRBV9 and TRBJ1-4; 7 positions match TRBD1. Germline V gene lookup returns CDR1 SGDLS and CDR2 YYNGEE. The CDR3 has 15 amino acids. V shed 1 base, J shed 8 bases, and the junction held 8 bases outside the gene matches. The CDR3 loop reads CASSVSTGNGEKLFF. CDR3 in DNA: TGTGCCAGCAGCGTATCGACAGGGAATGGAGAAAAACTGTTTTTT.

The chain couples TRBV27 to TRBJ2-2, with D tentatively TRBD1 (6 bases). The CDR3 is made up of 16 amino acids. The V end lost 6 bases, the J end lost 4 bases, and 18 bases lay between the germline ends. Looked up from germline, CDR1 is MNHEY and CDR2 is SMNVEV (reference sequence). CDR3 sequence reads: CASSRSPTGFTGELFF. In DNA, the CDR3 is TGTGCCAGCAGCCGCAGCCCCACAGGGTTCACCGGGGAGCTGTTTTTT.

As DNA, the CDR3 is TGTGCCAGCATAAAACAGGGGGCGCGGGGTGAGCAGTTCTTC. Translation gives CASIKQGARGEQFF. The chain has TRBV2 and TRBJ2-1; TRBD1 aligns across 9 bases. The CDR3 consists of 14 residues. V was clipped by 7 bases and J by 9 bases; unmatched bases: 10. Per germline, CDR1 SNHLY and CDR2 FYNNEI. The complete variable domain, with remaining parts taken from reference TRBV2 and TRBJ2-1, reads EPEVTQTPSHQVTQMGQEVILRCVPISNHLYFYWYRQILGQKVEFLVSFYNNEISEKSEIFDDQFSVERPDGSNFTLKIRSTKLEDSAMYFCASIKQGARGEQFFGPGTRLTVL.

The chain carries TRBV11-3 and TRBJ2-4, with TRBD2 matching over 9 bases. CDR3 length equals 16 residues. Germline CDR1 SGHNT, CDR2 YENEEA. Trimming took 5 bases from V and 4 from J; bases not matched to a gene: 9. CDR3 bases: TGTGCCAGCAGCCTCTTTGGGACTAGCAGTAAAAACATTCAGTACTTC. Translating gives CASSLFGTSSKNIQYF.

The V call is TRBV14, the J call TRBJ2-7; weak D call: TRBD2 (7 bases). There are 13 residues in the CDR3. Trimming removed 1 base at V and 6 bases at J, with 10 bases between. Per germline, CDR1 SGHDN and CDR2 FVKESK. The CDR3 bases are TGTGCCAGCAGCCAAGTAGGGGGGGGCGAGCAGTACGTC. It yields the protein CASSQVGGGEQYV.

The V call is TRBV7-8, the J call TRBJ2-5; perhaps TRBD2 as D (6 bases). CDR1 is SGHVS and CDR2 is FQNEAQ in the germline V gene. The CDR3 covers 15 residues. The germline V and J ends were trimmed by 0 bases and 7 bases, with 15 bases remaining between them. CDR3 sequence (DNA): TGTGCCAGCAGCTTAGCGGGGGAGGCCGGGAGGACCCAGTACTTC. Translated, it gives CASSLAGEAGRTQYF. The full variable domain, in which reference TRBV7-8 and TRBJ2-5 provide the parts outside the CDR3, is GAGVSQSPRYKVAKRGQDVALRCDPISGHVSLFWYQQALGQGPEFLTYFQNEAQLDKSGLPSDRFFAERPEGSVSTLKIQRTQQEDSAVYLCASSLAGEAGRTQYFGPGTRLLVL.

J is TRBJ2-3 and V is TRBV7-2, with D possibly being TRBD1 (6 bases). Trimming took off 1 base at V and 1 base at J, with 15 bases between the two ends. The CDR3 runs 17 residues. The V gene's germline CDR1 is SGHTA and CDR2 FQGNSA. The CDR3 bases are TGTGCCAGCAGCTTAGTATGGGGGCTGGCGGGCACAGATACGCAGTATTTT. It yields the protein CASSLVWGLAGTDTQYF.

The chain links TRBV7-2 to TRBJ2-3; 7 bases fit TRBD2. Germline lookup yields CDR1 SGHTA and CDR2 FQGNSA. The CDR3 has 16 residues. Losses at the gene ends were 0 bases for V and 3 bases for J; bases not matched to a gene: 6. CDR3 sequence (DNA): TGTGCCAGCAGCTTAGCCAGGCGGGAGTGGACAGATACGCAGTATTTT. It is translated as CASSLARREWTDTQYF.

The genes are TRBV30 and TRBJ1-3, with a weak D call TRBD1 (6 bases). Trimming removed 6 bases from V and 0 bases from J, with 12 bases in between. Germline V CDR1 and CDR2: GTSNPN, SVGIG (reference sequence). The CDR3 extends over 14 amino acids. The chain's CDR3 is CACNRVSSGNTIYF. CDR3 DNA sequence: TGTGCCTGTAACAGGGTTAGCTCTGGAAACACCATATATTTT.

The J gene is TRBJ2-5, the V gene TRBV5-1; D may be TRBD1 (5 bases). V lost 0 bases and J 3 bases, leaving 9 bases between the germline ends. The CDR3 is made up of 14 amino acids. The germline gives CDR1 SGHRS, CDR2 YFSETQ. For the CDR3, the DNA is TGCGCCAGCAGCTTGGGTTTCAGGGAAGAGACCCAGTACTTC. Its translation: CASSLGFREETQYF.

The chain uses TRBV18 and TRBJ2-1, with TRBD2 identical over 10 bases. This CDR3 contains 14 residues. Germline V gene data show CDR1 as KGHSH and CDR2 as LQKENI. J was trimmed by 10 bases and V by 4 bases; bases with no gene match: 7. The CDR3 DNA sequence: TGTGCCAGCTCACGAGAGCGGGAGGGCCGAGAGCAGTTCTTC. This gives the protein CASSREREGREQFF.

The chain has TRBV15 and TRBJ2-4; maybe TRBD1 (6 bases). The CDR3 covers 15 residues. The germline gives CDR1 LNHNV, CDR2 YYDKDF (reference sequence). V lost 4 bases, J lost 3 bases, and 13 bases lay in between. CDR3 DNA sequence: TGTGCCACCAGCAAAACCGACAGGTTCAAAAACATTCAGTACTTC. As protein: CATSKTDRFKNIQYF.